Each of the 5 T cell receptor beta chains below was sequenced from the same sample in a study of blood T cell dynamics during melanoma immunotherapy. Stated time point: week 3, after first cycle of checkpoint inhibitor. Measured with immunoSEQ multiplex PCR; TCRdb has only the in-frame clones, and not every one. The sample lists more than 15,000 clones, approximately 90% occurring once. Sequencing was performed on blood, taken from a patient treated with checkpoint blockade. The receptors were sampled from a human donor with melanoma.

The J gene is TRBJ1-5, the V gene TRBV2, with TRBD1 matching over 9 bases. Germline CDR1 is SNHLY and CDR2 is FYNNEI. The V and J ends lost 5 bases and 0 bases, in that order; junction bases with no gene match: 8. The CDR3 has 17 residues. CDR3 residues: CASSFRTGEYSNQPQHF. The CDR3 bases are TGTGCCAGCAGTTTCAGGACAGGGGAGTATAGCAATCAGCCCCAGCATTTT.

This sequence joins TRBV6-5 and TRBJ2-5; D is undetermined. CDR1 MNHEY and CDR2 SVGAGI come from the germline V gene. This CDR3 has 14 amino acids. Trimming left V 7 bases short and J 4 bases short, with 16 bases between. The CDR3 reads CASTRSWARETQYF. CDR3 DNA sequence: TGTGCCAGCACCCGCTCCTGGGCGCGAGAGACCCAGTACTTC.

This chain uses TRBV4-1 with TRBJ2-3, with D possibly matching TRBD1 (6 bases). Germline-derived CDR1 and CDR2 are MGHRA and YSYEKL. The CDR3 is 15 residues long. V lost 1 base and J lost 3, with 11 bases in between. The CDR3 region has the DNA TGCGCCAGCAGCCAAGGAAGAGGGGGTACAGATACGCAGTATTTT. Translating gives CASSQGRGGTDTQYF.

V is TRBV11-2 and J is TRBJ2-7, with TRBD1 matching 9 bases. With V trimmed by 5 bases and J by 2 bases, 7 bases remained unmatched. Germline assignment: CDR1 SGHAT and CDR2 FQNNGV. The CDR3 is made up of 15 amino acids. The CDR3 region is CASSVDGTGTYEQYF. As DNA, the CDR3 is TGTGCCAGCAGCGTCGACGGGACAGGGACCTACGAGCAGTACTTC.

This clone was seen once. For the CDR3, the DNA is TGTGCCAGCAGCCGAGGACTAGCGGGAGTCTACGAGCAGTACTTC. It encodes CASSRGLAGVYEQYF. The V and J genes are TRBV5-8 and TRBJ2-7; 13 bases align to TRBD2. The ends lost 4 bases at V and 3 bases at J; junction bases unmatched: 4. CDR3 size: 15 residues. Germline CDR1 is SGHTS and CDR2 is YDEGEE.